This TCR beta chain originates from a study of blood T cell repertoires in COVID-19. For the study at large: Material from acute and convalescent COVID-19 was sourced from the United States, Italy and Spain.

Self-reported history from a screening survey and questionnaire set each donor's cohort. CDR1 and CDR2 (germline): SGHRS, YFSETQ. This CDR3 spans 15 amino acids. Trimming stripped 0 bases from V and 4 bases from J, with 12 bases between. Authors' methods: Nucleated cell counts were estimated from reference gene primer amplification. Assay: immunoSEQ multiplex PCR; the TCRdb copy retains only in-frame clones and omits some. V and J calls and clone size are copied from that table; D and trimming were computed from the DNA. The data hold a few hundred thousand clones, with about 91% observed a single time.

The sequenced sample was PBMCs or T cells enriched from blood (not recorded which). The clonotype comes from a human donor in a cohort exposed to, infected with or recovered from COVID-19 (not recorded which). The donor label of this sample is uncertain. The V and J genes are TRBV5-1 and TRBJ2-3; D is ambiguous. The CDR3 here is CASSLALNRADTQYF. The CDR3 DNA sequence: TGCGCCAGCAGCTTGGCTCTCAATCGGGCAGATACGCAGTATTTT.